This TCR beta chain stems from a study of blood T cell repertoires in COVID-19 (dated by TCRdb to about 2020). Looking at the study overall: Samples covering the acute and convalescent phases of COVID-19 were provided by collaborators in the United States, Italy and Spain. The prospective study material was composed of cDNA or gDNA derived from T cells, B-cell-depleted T cells, or PBMCs. The dataset comprised deeply sampled blood TCRbeta repertoires from subjects exposed to, actively infected with, or recovered from COVID-19. The repertoires were released in a freely available public database intended as a resource for research on the immune response to SARS-CoV-2. Samples came from the ongoing ImmuneRACE study (first 160 participants) plus 1,254 subjects from 6 global collaborators. The sample metadata nearly always contained a de-identified subject ID, COVID-19 status, age in years and sex. Where available, HLA class I and class II types were taken from metadata supplied by the sample provider and were not determined by assay-based typing. Study-wide conclusions, independent of this receptor: The quantity of clinical and demographic metadata differed by source and by participant and was supplied without curation.

TCRbeta CDR3 regions were amplified from genomic DNA using the immunoSEQ Assay, a bias-controlled multiplex PCR. As for the original processing: The number of nucleated cells in each sample was estimated by amplification of reference gene primers within the assay. To quantify the absolute abundance of each unique TCRbeta CDR3 rearrangement, sequence reads were collapsed and filtered. For each sample, productive Simpson clonality was calculated as the square root of Simpson's diversity index over productive rearrangements. The clones in this table, taken by TCRdb from immuneACCESS, are in-frame only. Not every clone is retained; where verified, under half of the shortfall comes from an unresolved V gene, and the cause of the rest is unknown. The V and J calls and clone size are taken from that table; D and trimming were inferred from the DNA. This sample lists approximately 250,000 clones; around 84% were detected once. The top ten constitute approximately 4% of the sample.

Participants in the prospective study were aged roughly 18 to 90 years, lived in about two dozen United States geographic areas, and enrolled through a virtual design. In the prospective study, cohorts were assigned on the basis of participant-reported clinical history obtained from a screening survey and a study questionnaire. In the prospective study, whole blood, serum and a nasopharyngeal or oropharyngeal swab were collected from each participant by mobile phlebotomists. Participants in the prospective study had the option to provide additional blood draws and questionnaires over a roughly two-month period. Prospective study blood samples were shipped either frozen or at room temperature before DNA extraction. CDR1 and CDR2 are drawn from the germline V gene: SQVTM, ANQGSEA. The CDR3 sequence holds 16 residues, the cysteine and phenylalanine included. Only the CDR3 DNA stays, 48 bases, in frame from base 1. V and J are trimmed by 7 bases and 0 bases, and the gene matches miss 9 bases of the junction.

On this clone: Its cognate antigen has yet to be identified. No much larger clonotype is one base removed from it; base qualities were not supplied.

The chain was built from TRBV29-1 and TRBJ2-6; TRBD2 matches 7 bases in the middle. The sequence was obtained from a man aged 25 to 45 with acute COVID-19. The sample taken for sequencing was PBMCs or T cells enriched from blood (not recorded which). For the CDR3, the sequence is CSAETSVNSGANVLTF. The nucleotides read TGCAGCGCCGAAACTAGCGTCAACTCTGGGGCCAACGTCCTGACTTTC.